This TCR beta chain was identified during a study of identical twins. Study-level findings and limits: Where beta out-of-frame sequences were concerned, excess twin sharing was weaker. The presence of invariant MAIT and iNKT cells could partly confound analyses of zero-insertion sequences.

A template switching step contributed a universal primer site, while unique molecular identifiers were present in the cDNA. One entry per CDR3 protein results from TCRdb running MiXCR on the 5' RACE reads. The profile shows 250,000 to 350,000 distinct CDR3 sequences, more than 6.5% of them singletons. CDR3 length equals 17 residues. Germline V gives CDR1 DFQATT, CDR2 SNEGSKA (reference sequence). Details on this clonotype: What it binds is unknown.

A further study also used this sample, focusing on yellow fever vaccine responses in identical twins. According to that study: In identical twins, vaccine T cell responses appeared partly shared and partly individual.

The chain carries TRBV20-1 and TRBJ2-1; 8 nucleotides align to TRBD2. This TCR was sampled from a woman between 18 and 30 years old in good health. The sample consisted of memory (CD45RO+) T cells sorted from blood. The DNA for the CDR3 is TGCTGCGCTAGAGGCCTAGCGGGCCTTAGCTCCTACAATGAGCAGTTCTTC. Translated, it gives CCARGLAGLSSYNEQFF.